Each of the 8 T cell receptor beta chains below was sequenced from the same sample in a study of cytomegalovirus exposure and HLA in healthy donors. 13 Jbeta primers and 60 Vbeta primers were used for the PCR. Measured with immunoSEQ multiplex PCR; TCRdb has only the in-frame clones, and not every one. The sample shows 200,000 to 250,000 clones, roughly 83% of them seen only once. The sequenced sample consisted of PBMCs. The source is a boy aged 2 to 9 in good health and CMV-seronegative.

CDR3 loop: CASSWTTGSSHEQYF. CDR3 DNA sequence: TGTGCCAGCAGCTGGACGACAGGGTCCAGCCACGAGCAGTACTTC. This chain links TRBV7-9 with TRBJ2-7; 7 nucleotides agree with TRBD1. This CDR3 has 15 amino acids. After removal of 4 bases from V and 5 bases from J, the junction contained 11 bases not matched to a gene. From germline, CDR1 is SEHNR and CDR2 FQNEAQ (reference sequence).

Here the CDR3 reads CASSLRRDYEQYF. CDR3 bases: TGTGCCAGCAGCTTAAGAAGAGACTACGAGCAGTACTTC. This chain connects TRBV7-9 to TRBJ2-5; D is uncertain. The J call is uncertain, as TRBJ2-7 better fits the DNA end. This CDR3 has 13 amino acids. CDR1 is SEHNR and CDR2 is FQNEAQ in the germline V gene (reference sequence).

This clone has a handful of counts. The rearrangement uses TRBV5-6 and TRBJ1-1; 9 bases agree with TRBD1. CDR3 length: 15 residues. The V and J ends lost 3 bases and 1 base, in that order; junction bases with no gene match: 4. The germline V gene encodes CDR1 SGHDT and CDR2 YYEEEE. The chain's CDR3 is CASSSRTGENTEAFF. CDR3 coding DNA: TGTGCCAGCAGCTCCCGGACAGGGGAGAACACTGAAGCTTTCTTT.

This clone came up a few times. The rearrangement uses TRBV10-2 and TRBJ1-1; no clear D. V lost 6 bases to trimming and J lost 3 bases, with 11 bases between them. The CDR3 consists of 13 residues. Germline CDR1 is WSHSY and CDR2 is SAAADI. CDR3 region: CASRLGRDTEAFF. The CDR3 DNA reads as TGCGCCAGCAGACTTGGGCGGGACACTGAAGCTTTCTTT.

A word on this clone: At one end the junction does not follow the germline gene, possibly because of a read error. The chain couples TRBV7-7 to TRBJ2-1; a possible D gene is TRBD2 (6 bases). This CDR3 comprises 13 residues. Germline CDR1 SSHAT, CDR2 FNYEAQ (reference sequence). The CDR3 here is CASSPPGANEQFF. In DNA, the CDR3 is TGTGCTAGCAGTCCTCCGGGAGCAAATGAGCAGTTCTTC.

The chain carries TRBV9 and TRBJ1-1; D gene unclear. Per the germline V gene, CDR1 is SGDLS and CDR2 is YYNGEE. V was shortened by 0 bases and J by 1 base, with 10 bases between the two germline ends. The CDR3 has 15 residues. The CDR3 DNA is TGTGCCAGCAGCGTAGTTGGCTCCAAGAACACTGAAGCTTTCTTT. It codes for CASSVVGSKNTEAFF.

The V gene is TRBV5-1, the J gene TRBJ2-7; 8 bases map to TRBD1. CDR1 is SGHRS and CDR2 is YFSETQ in the germline V gene. V shed 0 bases, J shed 3 bases, and the junction held 8 bases outside the gene matches. The CDR3 loop spans 16 amino acids. CDR3 in amino acids: CASSLAHGTGNYEQYF. Written as DNA, the CDR3 is TGCGCCAGCAGCTTGGCCCATGGGACAGGTAACTACGAGCAGTACTTC.

V usage is TRBV2 and J usage is TRBJ1-3, with 8 positions matching TRBD1. Trimming cost V 6 bases and J 2 bases; bases outside gene matches: 6. The germline gives CDR1 SNHLY, CDR2 FYNNEI. This CDR3 comprises 15 residues. CDR3 sequence (DNA): TGTGCCAGCAGCGGACAGGGAAATCCTGGAAACACCATATATTTT. Translated, it gives CASSGQGNPGNTIYF.